This TCR beta chain was captured by sequencing in a study of T cells in Graves' hyperthyroidism and ophthalmopathy. Study observations and caveats: Ophthalmopathy prediction by the model preceded onset by a median about 6 months.

Fresh 10 ml peripheral blood yielded PBMCs. Ten or more counts support this clonotype. Its cognate antigen is unknown. Germline values: CDR1 SNHLY, CDR2 FYNNEI. The J segment lost 7 bases and the V segment lost 6 bases, leaving 0 bases of the junction unmatched. The CDR3 loop spans 10 amino acids. Researchers took RNA transcripts and amplified the TCR beta CDR3 regions from them. Carried out on the TCR CDR3, a first-round RT-PCR used the HTBI primer set. TCRdb reprocessed the multiplex PCR reads with MiXCR, giving one entry per CDR3 protein. Here the sample spans fewer than 650,000 distinct CDR3 sequences, approximately 14% being singletons.

The chain joins TRBV2 to TRBJ2-7; 7 nucleotides line up with TRBD2. Specimen: blood. The sequence was obtained from a woman aged 25 to 45 with Graves' hyperthyroidism that later progressed to Graves' ophthalmopathy. The CDR3 DNA follows: TGTGCCAGCAGGGGAGGGGAGCAGTACTTC. It codes for CASRGGEQYF.